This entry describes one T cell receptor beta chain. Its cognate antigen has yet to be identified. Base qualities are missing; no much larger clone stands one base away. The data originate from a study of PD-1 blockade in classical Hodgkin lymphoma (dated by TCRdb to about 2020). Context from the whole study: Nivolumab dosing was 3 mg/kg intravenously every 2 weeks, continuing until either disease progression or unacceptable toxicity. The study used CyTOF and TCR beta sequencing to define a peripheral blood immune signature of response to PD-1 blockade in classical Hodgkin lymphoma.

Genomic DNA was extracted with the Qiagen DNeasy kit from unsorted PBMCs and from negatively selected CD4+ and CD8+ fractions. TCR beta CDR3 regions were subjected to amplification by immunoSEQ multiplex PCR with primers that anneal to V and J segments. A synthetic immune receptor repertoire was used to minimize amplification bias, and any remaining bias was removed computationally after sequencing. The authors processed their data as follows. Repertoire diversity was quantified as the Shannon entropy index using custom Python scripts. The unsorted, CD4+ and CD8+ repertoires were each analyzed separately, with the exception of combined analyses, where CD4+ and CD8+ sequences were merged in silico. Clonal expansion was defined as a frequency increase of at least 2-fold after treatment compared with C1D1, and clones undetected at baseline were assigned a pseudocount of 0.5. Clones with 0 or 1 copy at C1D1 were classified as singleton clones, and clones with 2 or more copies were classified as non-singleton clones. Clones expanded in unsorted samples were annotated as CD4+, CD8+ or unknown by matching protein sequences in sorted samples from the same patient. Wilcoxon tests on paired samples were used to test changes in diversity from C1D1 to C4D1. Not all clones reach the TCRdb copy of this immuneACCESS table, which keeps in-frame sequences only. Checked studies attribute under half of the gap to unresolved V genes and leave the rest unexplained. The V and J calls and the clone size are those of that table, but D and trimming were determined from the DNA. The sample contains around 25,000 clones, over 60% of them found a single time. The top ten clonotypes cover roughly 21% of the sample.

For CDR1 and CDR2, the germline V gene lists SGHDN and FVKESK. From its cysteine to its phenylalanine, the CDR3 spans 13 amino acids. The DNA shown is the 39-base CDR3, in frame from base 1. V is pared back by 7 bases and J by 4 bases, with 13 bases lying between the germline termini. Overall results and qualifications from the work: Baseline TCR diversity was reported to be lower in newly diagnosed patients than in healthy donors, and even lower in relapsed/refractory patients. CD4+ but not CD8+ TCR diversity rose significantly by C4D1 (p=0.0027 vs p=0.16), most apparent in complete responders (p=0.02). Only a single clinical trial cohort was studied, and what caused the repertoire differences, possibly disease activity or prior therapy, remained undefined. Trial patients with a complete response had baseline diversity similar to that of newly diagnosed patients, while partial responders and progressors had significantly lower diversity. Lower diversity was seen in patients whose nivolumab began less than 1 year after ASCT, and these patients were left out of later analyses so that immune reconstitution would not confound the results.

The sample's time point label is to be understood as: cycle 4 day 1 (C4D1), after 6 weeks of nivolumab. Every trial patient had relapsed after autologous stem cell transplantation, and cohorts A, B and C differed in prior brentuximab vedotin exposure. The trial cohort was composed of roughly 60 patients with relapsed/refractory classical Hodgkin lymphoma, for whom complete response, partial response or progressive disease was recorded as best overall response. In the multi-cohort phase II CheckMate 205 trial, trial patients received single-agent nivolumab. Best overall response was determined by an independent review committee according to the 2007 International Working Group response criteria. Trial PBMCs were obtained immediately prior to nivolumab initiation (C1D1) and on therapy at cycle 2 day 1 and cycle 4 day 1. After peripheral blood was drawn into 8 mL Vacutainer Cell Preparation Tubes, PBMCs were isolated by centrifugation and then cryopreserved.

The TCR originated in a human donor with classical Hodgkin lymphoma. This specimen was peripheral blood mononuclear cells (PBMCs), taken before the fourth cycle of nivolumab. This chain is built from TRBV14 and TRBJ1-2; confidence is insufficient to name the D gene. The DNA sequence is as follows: TGTGCCAGCAATAGAGGTAGCTTCTATGGCTACACCTTC. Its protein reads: CASNRGSFYGYTF.